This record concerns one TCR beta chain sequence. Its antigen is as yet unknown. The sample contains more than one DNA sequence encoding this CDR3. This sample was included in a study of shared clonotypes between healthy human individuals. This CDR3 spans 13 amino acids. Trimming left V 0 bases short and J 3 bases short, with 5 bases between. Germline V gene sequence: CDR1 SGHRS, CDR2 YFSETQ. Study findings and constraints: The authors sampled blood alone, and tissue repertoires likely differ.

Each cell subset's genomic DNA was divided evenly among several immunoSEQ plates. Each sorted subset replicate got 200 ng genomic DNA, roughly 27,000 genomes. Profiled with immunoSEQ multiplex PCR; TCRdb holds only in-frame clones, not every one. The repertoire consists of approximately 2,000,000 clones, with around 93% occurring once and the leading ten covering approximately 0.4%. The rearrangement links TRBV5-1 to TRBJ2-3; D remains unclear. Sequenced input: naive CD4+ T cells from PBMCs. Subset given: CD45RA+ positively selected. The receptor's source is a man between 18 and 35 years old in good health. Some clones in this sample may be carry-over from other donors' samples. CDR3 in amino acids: CASSLDPTDTQYF. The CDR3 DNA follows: TGCGCCAGCAGCTTGGATCCAACAGATACGCAGTATTTT.